Listed below are T cell receptor beta chains from one sample, sequenced in a study of cytomegalovirus exposure and HLA in healthy donors. Measured with immunoSEQ multiplex PCR; TCRdb has only the in-frame clones, and not every one. This sample has 150,000 to 200,000 clones, with around 80% found just once. The material sequenced was PBMCs. The origin of the receptors is a woman between 25 and 40 years old in good health and CMV-seronegative. Both conserved end residues are part of each CDR3. A D gene is named only where the DNA matches it firmly. For some rows the clone size is stated as once, few or many, or as a class when expanded; others skip it.

D gene: -
clone size: once
J gene: TRBJ1-5
V gene: TRBV2
CDR3 protein: CASSEESLRPQHF
CDR3 DNA: TGTGCCAGCAGTGAAGAGTCCCTCAGGCCCCAGCATTTT

D gene: TRBD2
clone size: -
J gene: TRBJ2-3
V gene: TRBV27
CDR3 protein: CASRGTSGYTDTQYF
CDR3 DNA: TGTGCCAGCAGGGGGACTAGCGGCTACACAGATACGCAGTATTTT

D gene: -
clone size: -
J gene: TRBJ1-6
V gene: TRBV4-1
CDR3 protein: CASSRDSNSYNSPLHF
CDR3 DNA: TGCGCCAGCAGCAGAGACAGTAACTCCTATAATTCACCCCTCCACTTT

D gene: -
clone size: -
J gene: TRBJ1-5
V gene: TRBV2
CDR3 protein: CASSIGQLTGQPQHF
CDR3 DNA: TGTGCCAGCAGTATCGGACAGTTAACGGGGCAGCCCCAGCATTTT

D gene: -
clone size: -
J gene: TRBJ1-2
V gene: TRBV19
CDR3 protein: CASTPQGSYGYTF
CDR3 DNA: TGTGCCAGTACCCCACAGGGTAGCTATGGCTACACCTTC

D gene: -
clone size: -
J gene: TRBJ2-5
V gene: TRBV18
CDR3 protein: CASSPGSGSQETQYF
CDR3 DNA: TGTGCCAGCTCCCCCGGAAGTGGGAGCCAAGAGACCCAGTACTTC

D gene: -
clone size: few
J gene: TRBJ2-7
V gene: TRBV7-2
CDR3 protein: CASSLLAASYEQYF
CDR3 DNA: TGTGCCAGCAGCTTACTGGCGGCAAGCTACGAGCAGTACTTC

D gene: -
clone size: -
J gene: TRBJ1-1
V gene: TRBV29-1
CDR3 protein: CSVRNTEAFF
CDR3 DNA: TGCAGCGTCCGGAACACTGAAGCTTTCTTT

D gene: -
clone size: -
J gene: TRBJ2-7
V gene: TRBV2
CDR3 protein: CASSGTGIQAYEQYF
CDR3 DNA: TGTGCCAGCAGTGGGACGGGGATTCAGGCCTACGAGCAGTACTTC

D gene: TRBD2
clone size: -
J gene: TRBJ2-3
V gene: TRBV28
CDR3 protein: CASSVLAGEGDTQYF
CDR3 DNA: TGTGCCAGCAGTGTACTAGCGGGGGAGGGGGATACGCAGTATTTT